The 5 T cell receptor beta chains below come from one sample, sequenced in a study of blood T cell repertoires in COVID-19. Some clones are missing from TCRdb's copy, which holds only in-frame ones; the method was immunoSEQ multiplex PCR. Of a few hundred thousand clones listed, roughly 85% are singletons. Sequencing used peripheral blood. The receptors were sampled from a man aged 45-65 years with active or convalescent COVID-19.

This rearrangement joins TRBV7-2 to TRBJ1-2; TRBD1 is a possible D gene (6 bases). Trimming pared 1 base from V and 4 bases from J, leaving 13 bases between. The germline V gene encodes CDR1 SGHTA and CDR2 FQGNSA. CDR3 length: 15 residues. The CDR3 protein is CASSLDLGAGYGYTF. The CDR3 DNA sequence: TGTGCCAGCAGCTTAGATCTGGGGGCTGGCTATGGCTACACCTTC.

The chain joins TRBV3-1 (or the pseudogene TRBV3-2) to TRBJ1-3, with no clear D. Trimming pared 3 bases from V and 0 bases from J, leaving 9 bases between. CDR1 is LGHDT and CDR2 is YNNKEL in the germline V gene (reference sequence). The length of the CDR3 is 15 residues. CDR3 coding DNA: TGTGCCAGCAGCCAGGTCCAGTTCTCTGGAAACACCATATATTTT. This translates into CASSQVQFSGNTIYF.

V and J are TRBV7-9 and TRBJ1-4; 7 nucleotides align to TRBD1. The CDR3 consists of 15 residues. Per germline, CDR1 SEHNR and CDR2 FQNEAQ (reference sequence). The J segment lost 4 bases and the V segment lost 1 base, leaving 3 bases of the junction unmatched. The CDR3 coding sequence is TGTGCCAGCAGCTTAGGGGGACAGAGTAATGAAAAACTGTTTTTT. It translates to CASSLGGQSNEKLFF. Full variable domain (missing parts from reference TRBV7-9 and TRBJ1-4): DTGVSQNPRHKITKRGQNVTFRCDPISEHNRLYWYRQTLGQGPEFLTYFQNEAQLEKSRLLSDRFSAERPKGSFSTLEIQRTEQGDSAMYLCASSLGGQSNEKLFFGSGTQLSVL.

This clone was detected only once. The rearrangement links TRBV7-9 to TRBJ1-1, with a weak D call TRBD1 (6 bases). CDR1 SEHNR and CDR2 FQNEAQ come from the germline V gene (reference sequence). V lost 11 bases to trimming and J lost 4 bases, with 14 bases between them. The CDR3 has 12 residues. The CDR3 nucleotides are TGTGCCGGCGCTACAGGGCGCACTGAAGCTTTCTTT. Translation: CAGATGRTEAFF.

The chain joins TRBV24-1 to TRBJ2-3, with a tentative D call TRBD1 (5 bases). Trimming left V 2 bases short and J 2 bases short, with 13 bases between. CDR3 length: 16 amino acids. Germline CDR1 is KGHDR and CDR2 is SFDVKD. The CDR3: CATSDYRQGTTDTQYF. CDR3 sequence (DNA): TGTGCCACCAGTGATTATCGGCAGGGAACCACAGATACGCAGTATTTT.